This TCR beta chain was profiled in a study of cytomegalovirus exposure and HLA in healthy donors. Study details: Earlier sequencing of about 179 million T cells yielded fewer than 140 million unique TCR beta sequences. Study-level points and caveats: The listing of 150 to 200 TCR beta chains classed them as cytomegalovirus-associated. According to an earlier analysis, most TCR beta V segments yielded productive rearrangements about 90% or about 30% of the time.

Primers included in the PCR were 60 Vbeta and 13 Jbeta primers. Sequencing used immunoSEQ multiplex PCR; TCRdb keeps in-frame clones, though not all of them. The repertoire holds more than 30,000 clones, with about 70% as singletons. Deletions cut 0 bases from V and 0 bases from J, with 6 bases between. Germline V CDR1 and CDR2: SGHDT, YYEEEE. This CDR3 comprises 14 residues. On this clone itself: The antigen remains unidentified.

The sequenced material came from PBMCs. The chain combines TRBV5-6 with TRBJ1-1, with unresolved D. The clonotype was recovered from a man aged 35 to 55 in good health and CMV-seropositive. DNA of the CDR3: TGTGCCAGCAGCTTGGAGCGTATGAACACTGAAGCTTTCTTT. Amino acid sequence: CASSLERMNTEAFF.